This paragraph reports one T cell receptor (beta chain). The data were produced by immunoSEQ multiplex PCR, yet TCRdb's version contains in-frame clones alone and is incomplete. The sample includes 300,000 to 400,000 clones, 70% to 90% of them seen just once. These data come from a study of blood T cell repertoires in COVID-19. Study background: There were acute and convalescent COVID-19 samples, and they came from the United States, Italy and Spain. In each case, the material was cDNA or gDNA derived from T cells, B-cell-depleted T cells, or PBMCs.

Adults between roughly 18 and 90 years of age took part from 24 US areas. Among Cohort 3 donors, those recovered had two negative PCRs, clearance, or symptom resolution. Germline V gene lookup returns CDR1 LNHNV and CDR2 YYDKDF (reference sequence). The CDR3 extends over 19 amino acids. The V gene lost 0 bases and the J gene lost 0 bases, with 15 bases spanning the gap. The sample taken for sequencing was PBMCs or T cells enriched from blood (not recorded which). This TCR came from a woman between 18 and 29 years old who had recovered from COVID-19. The chain joins TRBV15 to TRBJ1-6; TRBD1 is a possible D gene (6 bases). CDR3 region: CATSRDRPTGSSYNSPLHF. CDR3 bases: TGTGCCACCAGCAGAGATCGGCCAACAGGGAGCTCCTATAATTCACCCCTCCACTTT.